Listed below are T cell receptor beta chains from one sample, sequenced in a study of molecular identifiers for immune sequencing clone quantification. TCRdb recomputed calls from the PCR reads with MiXCR, one row per CDR3 protein. The table records 60,000 to 70,000 distinct CDR3 sequences, 15% to 20% of them present only once. Input material: naive CD8+ T cells from blood, with Jurkat cell RNA spiked in. The receptor set was obtained from a human donor in good health. Some libraries in this study had Jurkat cell RNA spiked in. CDR3s include the opening cysteine and the closing phenylalanine or tryptophan. A D gene is named only where the DNA matches it firmly. Some rows have no size entry. The others give once, few or many, or a class for an expanded clone.

clone size: many
V gene: TRBV20-1
D gene: -
J gene: TRBJ2-7
CDR3 protein: CSAPLSRMDSSQTYEQYF
CDR3 DNA: TGCAGTGCCCCACTTTCCAGGATGGATTCCTCCCAAACCTACGAGCAGTACTTC

clone size: many
V gene: TRBV23-1
D gene: -
J gene: TRBJ1-1
CDR3 protein: CASSQDRPPRHTEAFF
CDR3 DNA: TGCGCCAGCAGCCAAGACAGGCCCCCGAGGCACACTGAAGCTTTCTTT

clone size: many
V gene: TRBV7-9
D gene: -
J gene: TRBJ2-2
CDR3 protein: CASSLWRQNTGELFF
CDR3 DNA: TGTGCCAGCAGCTTATGGCGACAGAACACCGGGGAGCTGTTTTTT

clone size: many
V gene: TRBV5-4
D gene: -
J gene: TRBJ2-2
CDR3 protein: CASSFDGGRELFF
CDR3 DNA: TGTGCCAGCAGTTTTGATGGAGGCCGGGAGCTGTTTTTT

clone size: many
V gene: TRBV27
D gene: -
J gene: TRBJ2-3
CDR3 protein: CASSLSGFDRTTDTQYF
CDR3 DNA: TGTGCCAGCAGTTTATCGGGGTTCGACAGAACCACAGATACGCAGTATTTT

clone size: many
V gene: TRBV6-1
D gene: TRBD2
J gene: TRBJ2-7
CDR3 protein: CASSEAPPAGLGINEQYF
CDR3 DNA: TGTGCCAGCAGTGAAGCGCCCCCGGCGGGACTAGGAATCAACGAGCAGTACTTC

clone size: -
V gene: TRBV11-2
D gene: -
J gene: TRBJ1-1
CDR3 protein: CASSHTPGQNTEAFF
CDR3 DNA: TGTGCCAGCAGCCATACCCCGGGACAGAACACTGAAGCTTTCTTT

clone size: many
V gene: TRBV25-1
D gene: TRBD1
J gene: TRBJ1-1
CDR3 protein: CASSHGQGFNTEAFF
CDR3 DNA: TGTGCCAGCAGTCACGGACAGGGCTTCAACACTGAAGCTTTCTTT

clone size: many
V gene: TRBV5-4
D gene: -
J gene: TRBJ2-2
CDR3 protein: CASSLAAIAVNTGELFF
CDR3 DNA: TGTGCCAGCAGCTTGGCCGCGATAGCGGTGAACACCGGGGAGCTGTTTTTT

clone size: many
V gene: TRBV29-1
D gene: TRBD2
J gene: TRBJ2-1
CDR3 protein: CSVEDLGLAGGHVIF
CDR3 DNA: TGCAGCGTTGAAGATCTGGGACTAGCGGGAGGCCATGTAATCTTC

clone size: -
V gene: TRBV11-2
D gene: TRBD2
J gene: TRBJ2-1
CDR3 protein: CASSETSGHYNEQFF
CDR3 DNA: TGTGCCAGCAGCGAGACTAGCGGGCACTACAATGAGCAGTTCTTC

clone size: many
V gene: TRBV29-1
D gene: -
J gene: TRBJ1-1
CDR3 protein: CSVVSAGSWTEAFF
CDR3 DNA: TGCAGCGTTGTCTCGGCTGGATCATGGACTGAAGCTTTCTTT

clone size: many
V gene: TRBV20-1
D gene: TRBD2
J gene: TRBJ2-2
CDR3 protein: CSARSSGWNTGELFF
CDR3 DNA: TGCAGTGCCAGATCTAGCGGGTGGAACACCGGGGAGCTGTTTTTT

clone size: many
V gene: TRBV7-3
D gene: TRBD2
J gene: TRBJ2-1
CDR3 protein: CASSLTVSAGGPSSYNEQFF
CDR3 DNA: TGTGCCAGCAGCTTAACGGTTTCGGCGGGAGGGCCGAGCTCCTACAATGAGCAGTTCTTC

clone size: many
V gene: TRBV27
D gene: TRBD2
J gene: TRBJ2-7
CDR3 protein: CASSTGTSGRVNEQYF
CDR3 DNA: TGTGCCAGCAGCACCGGGACTAGCGGGAGGGTCAACGAGCAGTACTTC

clone size: -
V gene: TRBV20-1
D gene: -
J gene: TRBJ2-7
CDR3 protein: CSARTREPRDYEQYF
CDR3 DNA: TGCAGTGCTCGTACACGGGAGCCCCGCGACTACGAGCAGTACTTC

clone size: many
V gene: TRBV12-5
D gene: -
J gene: TRBJ2-7
CDR3 protein: CASGLSEGQYF
CDR3 DNA: TGTGCTAGTGGTTTGTCCGAGGGGCAGTACTTC

clone size: many
V gene: TRBV21-1
D gene: -
J gene: TRBJ2-1
CDR3 protein: CASSKSGVTTSNEQFF
CDR3 DNA: TGTGCCAGCAGCAAAAGCGGCGTAACCACAAGCAATGAGCAGTTCTTC

clone size: many
V gene: TRBV20-1
D gene: TRBD1
J gene: TRBJ2-7
CDR3 protein: CSAWTGLAYEQYF
CDR3 DNA: TGCAGTGCTTGGACAGGACTGGCCTACGAGCAGTACTTC

clone size: -
V gene: TRBV30
D gene: TRBD2
J gene: TRBJ2-5
CDR3 protein: CAWNRAGLAGETQYF
CDR3 DNA: TGTGCCTGGAATCGTGCGGGACTAGCGGGAGAGACCCAGTACTTC